The rows below give T cell receptor beta chains drawn from one sample of a study of cytomegalovirus exposure and HLA in healthy donors. Data came from immunoSEQ multiplex PCR; TCRdb stores just in-frame clones and leaves some out. This table has roughly 120,000 clones, 88% appearing once. The sample consisted of PBMCs. The receptors come from a woman aged 25 to 39 in good health and CMV-seropositive. Both conserved end residues are part of each CDR3. D genes are given only for firm matches.

d_call	v_call	j_call	cdr3_aa
-	TRBV9	TRBJ2-1	CASSLTPGYNNEQFF
-	TRBV5-6	TRBJ2-7	CASSLQGTISSEQYF
TRBD1	TRBV5-1	TRBJ2-1	CASSLRDRGSEQFF
TRBD1	TRBV2	TRBJ2-5	CASNGQGGETQYF
-	TRBV4-1	TRBJ2-1	CASSQDLSQGRSYNEQFF
TRBD2	TRBV9	TRBJ2-3	CASSVAGTSGTPGDTQYF
TRBD2	TRBV5-1	TRBJ2-3	CASRLGLAGSNTQYF
TRBD1	TRBV5-4	TRBJ2-2	CASSPQGRNTGELFF
-	TRBV9	TRBJ2-1	CASSVVAGINNEQFF
TRBD1	TRBV18	TRBJ1-1	CASSPVGQKRTEAFF
TRBD2	TRBV2	TRBJ2-1	CASKGTSGFSYNEQFF
-	TRBV11-2	TRBJ2-2	CASSKKLTNTGELFF
-	TRBV6-1	TRBJ2-1	CASAQGSHNEQFF
-	TRBV14	TRBJ2-7	CASSGYLSAGYTYEQYF
-	TRBV5-1	TRBJ1-1	CASSLNQDTEAFF
TRBD2	TRBV2	TRBJ2-1	CARGLAASYNEQFF
TRBD2	TRBV7-2	TRBJ2-3	CASSLKTSGLTDTQYF
TRBD1	TRBV7-2	TRBJ2-5	CASSQTTGGGETQYF
TRBD1	TRBV2	TRBJ2-7	CASIDRVKHEQYF
-	TRBV2	TRBJ2-7	CASSEGWAGLDEQYF
-	TRBV2	TRBJ1-1	CASSRDSYTEAFF
TRBD2	TRBV9	TRBJ2-7	CASSVGTSGMNYEQYF
TRBD1	TRBV2	TRBJ2-1	CASRADRGTYNEQFF
-	TRBV2	TRBJ1-1	CASSATGDGFPKAFF
-	TRBV2	TRBJ1-6	CASHAGGSSYNSPLHF
TRBD2	TRBV19	TRBJ2-7	CASSIALAASYEQYF
-	TRBV6-5	TRBJ1-2	CASSFSLYYGYTF
TRBD2	TRBV4-2	TRBJ2-1	CASSQTRGGPFF
-	TRBV6-5	TRBJ2-3	CASSYSIFSSTDTQYF
TRBD1	TRBV27	TRBJ1-5	CASSPQGAPGGGNQPQHF
TRBD2	TRBV19	TRBJ2-5	CASSILAGGPGETQYF
TRBD1	TRBV15	TRBJ2-4	CATSRNPGTGVDIQYF
TRBD1	TRBV13	TRBJ1-1	CASSSRDRGMNTEAFF
TRBD2	TRBV15	TRBJ2-5	CATSKGSGGAGQETQYF
TRBD2	TRBV11-2	TRBJ2-5	CASSSRLAGVVETQYF
-	TRBV11-2	TRBJ1-4	CASSDNPVGQGKLFF
-	TRBV5-1	TRBJ2-5	CASSKGSKEVETQYF
-	TRBV2	TRBJ2-7	CASSEYSSYEQYF
TRBD1	TRBV2	TRBJ1-2	CASSAGTGAYGYTF
TRBD2	TRBV5-1	TRBJ2-1	CASSHTTSLYNEQFF
-	TRBV20-1	TRBJ2-5	CSARLQETQYF
TRBD2	TRBV5-4	TRBJ2-7	CASSLWSGSGEQYF
TRBD1	TRBV7-3	TRBJ2-7	CASSLSTGSEQYF
TRBD2	TRBV29-1	TRBJ2-7	CSVEGLGRATEQYF
TRBD2	TRBV19	TRBJ2-5	CASATSLAETQYF
-	TRBV30	TRBJ2-3	CAWSVGGKGDTQYF
-	TRBV7-2	TRBJ2-2	CASSLAGDTGELFF
-	TRBV6-5	TRBJ2-3	CASSYSTGDTDTQYF